This T cell receptor beta chain was profiled in a study of T and B cells in COVID-19 patients. As for the study in general: COVID-19 patients gave peripheral blood either during active infection or after recovery. Study observations and caveats: Clonality of TRB repertoires was high in active COVID-19; recovery brought above-healthy diversity and richness.

Each TRB amplification used 250-500 ng of genomic DNA from blood. On this clonotype: Its antigen remains unidentified.

BIOMED2 TRB-A/B primer pools were used in multiplex TRB PCR. MiXCR was run by TCRdb on the multiplex PCR reads, yielding one entry per CDR3 protein. The sample lists about 2,100 distinct CDR3 sequences, almost 25% occurring once. The CDR3 runs to 16 residues. From germline, CDR1 is SGHNT and CDR2 YYREEE (reference sequence). After removal of 4 bases from V and 7 bases from J, the junction contained 6 bases not matched to a gene. The chain links TRBV5-4 to TRBJ2-2; 14 bases line up with TRBD2. This clonotype was sampled from a human donor with active COVID-19. The source material was blood. The CDR3 DNA is TGTGCCAGCAGCACGGGGACTAGCGGGAGAGGCGGGGAGCTGTTTTTT. Encoded protein: CASSTGTSGRGGELFF.